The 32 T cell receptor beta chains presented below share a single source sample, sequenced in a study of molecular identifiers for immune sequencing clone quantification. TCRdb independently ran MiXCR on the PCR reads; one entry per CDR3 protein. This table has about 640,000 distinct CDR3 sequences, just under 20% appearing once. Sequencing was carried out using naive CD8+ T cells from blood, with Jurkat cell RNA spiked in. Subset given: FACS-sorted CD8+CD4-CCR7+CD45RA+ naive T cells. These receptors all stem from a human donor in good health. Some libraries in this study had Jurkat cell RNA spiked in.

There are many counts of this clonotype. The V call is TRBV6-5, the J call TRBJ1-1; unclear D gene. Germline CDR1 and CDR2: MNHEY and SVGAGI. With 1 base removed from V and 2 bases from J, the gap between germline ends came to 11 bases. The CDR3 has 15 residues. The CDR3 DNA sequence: TGTGCCAGCAGTTACTATCAAGACGCAAACACTGAAGCTTTCTTT. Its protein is CASSYYQDANTEAFF.

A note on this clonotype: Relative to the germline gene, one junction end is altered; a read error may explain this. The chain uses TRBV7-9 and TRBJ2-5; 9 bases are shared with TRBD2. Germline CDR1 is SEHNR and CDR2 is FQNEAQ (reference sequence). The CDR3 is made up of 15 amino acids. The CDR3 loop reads CASSLSRASGETRYF. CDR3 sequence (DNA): TGTGCCAGCAGCTTGTCCAGGGCTAGCGGGGAGACCCGGTACTTC.

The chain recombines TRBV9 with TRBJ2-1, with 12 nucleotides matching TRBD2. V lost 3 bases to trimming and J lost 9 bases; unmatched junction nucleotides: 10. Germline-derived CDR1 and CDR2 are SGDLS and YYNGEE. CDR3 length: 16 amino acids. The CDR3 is CASSGARTSGGPEQFF. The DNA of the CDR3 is TGTGCCAGCAGCGGCGCCAGAACTAGCGGGGGGCCTGAGCAGTTCTTC.

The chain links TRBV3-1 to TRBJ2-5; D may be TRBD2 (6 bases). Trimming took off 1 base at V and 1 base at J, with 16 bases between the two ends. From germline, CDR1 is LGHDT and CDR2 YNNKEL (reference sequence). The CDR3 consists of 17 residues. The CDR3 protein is CASSQGVGAGLQETQYF. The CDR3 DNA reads TGTGCCAGCAGCCAAGGGGTCGGAGCGGGCCTCCAAGAGACCCAGTACTTC.

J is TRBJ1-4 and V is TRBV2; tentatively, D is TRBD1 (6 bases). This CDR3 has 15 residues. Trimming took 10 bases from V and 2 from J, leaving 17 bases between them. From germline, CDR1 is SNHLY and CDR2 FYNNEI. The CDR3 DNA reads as TGTGCCACCCTTTGGGGGCATAGGACTAATGAAAAACTGTTTTTT. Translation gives CATLWGHRTNEKLFF.

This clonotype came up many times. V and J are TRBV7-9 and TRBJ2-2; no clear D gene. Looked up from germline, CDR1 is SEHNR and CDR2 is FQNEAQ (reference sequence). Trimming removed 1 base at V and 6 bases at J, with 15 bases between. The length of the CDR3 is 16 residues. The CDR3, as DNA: TGTGCCAGCAGCTTAGATCTTCGGCAGGTCCCCGGGGAGCTGTTTTTT. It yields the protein CASSLDLRQVPGELFF.

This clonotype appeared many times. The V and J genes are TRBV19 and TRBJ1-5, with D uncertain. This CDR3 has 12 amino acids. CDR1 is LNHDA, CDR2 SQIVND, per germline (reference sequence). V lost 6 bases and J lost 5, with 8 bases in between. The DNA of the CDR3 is TGTGCCAGTAGGGTGGGCTATCAGCCCCAGCATTTT. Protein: CASRVGYQPQHF.

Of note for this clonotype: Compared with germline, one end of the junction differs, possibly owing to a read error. The CDR3 DNA reads TGCGCCTGCAGCCCCGGGAGGAGCTCCTACAATGAGCAGTTCTTC. Protein: CACSPGRSSYNEQFF. The chain is built from TRBV4-3 and TRBJ2-1; 7 positions agree with TRBD2. Germline CDR1 reads LGHNA; CDR2 reads YSLEER. The length of the CDR3 is 15 residues.

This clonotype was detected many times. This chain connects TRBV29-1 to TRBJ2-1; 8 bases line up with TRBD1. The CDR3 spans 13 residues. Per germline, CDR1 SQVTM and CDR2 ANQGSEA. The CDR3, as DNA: TGCAACCTTGGGACAGGTACCTACAATGAGCAGTTCTTC. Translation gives CNLGTGTYNEQFF.

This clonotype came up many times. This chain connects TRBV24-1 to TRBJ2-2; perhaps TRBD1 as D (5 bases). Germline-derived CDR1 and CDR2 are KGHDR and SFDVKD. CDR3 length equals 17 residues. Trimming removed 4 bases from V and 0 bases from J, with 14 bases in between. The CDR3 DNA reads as TGTGCCACCAGTGACCCCCGGACAAGCGCGAACACCGGGGAGCTGTTTTTT. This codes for CATSDPRTSANTGELFF.

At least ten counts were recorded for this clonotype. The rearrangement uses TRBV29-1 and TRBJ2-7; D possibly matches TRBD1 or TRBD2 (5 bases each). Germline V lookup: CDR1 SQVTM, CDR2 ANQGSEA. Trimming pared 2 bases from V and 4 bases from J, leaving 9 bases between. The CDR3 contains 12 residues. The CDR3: CSVEQGGYEQYF. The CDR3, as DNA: TGCAGCGTTGAACAGGGCGGGTACGAGCAGTACTTC.

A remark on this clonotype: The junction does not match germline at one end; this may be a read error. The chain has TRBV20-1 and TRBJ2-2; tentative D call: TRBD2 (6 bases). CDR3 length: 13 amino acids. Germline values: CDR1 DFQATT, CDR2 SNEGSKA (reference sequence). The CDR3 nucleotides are TGCAGTGCCCCTAGCGAGAACACCGGGGAGCTGGTTTTT. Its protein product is CSAPSENTGELVF.

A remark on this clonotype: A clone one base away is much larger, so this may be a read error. Here the CDR3 DNA reads TGCGCCAGCAACCAAGGTGGTGGAGGGGGGCTGCAGTTCTTC. It encodes CASNQGGGGGLQFF. The V and J genes are TRBV4-1 and TRBJ2-1; either TRBD1 or TRBD2 may supply D (6 bases each). This CDR3 contains 14 residues. The germline V gene encodes CDR1 MGHRA and CDR2 YSYEKL.

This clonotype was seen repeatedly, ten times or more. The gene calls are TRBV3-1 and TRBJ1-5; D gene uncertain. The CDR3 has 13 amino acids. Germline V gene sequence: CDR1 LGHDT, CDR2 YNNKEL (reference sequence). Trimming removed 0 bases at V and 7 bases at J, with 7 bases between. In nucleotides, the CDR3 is TGTGCCAGCAGCCAAGAGGGTCTCCAGCCCCAGCATTTT. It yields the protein CASSQEGLQPQHF.

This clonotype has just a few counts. The CDR3 here is CASSAPSQADTGELFF. The CDR3 region has the DNA TGTGCCAGCAGCGCCCCCAGCCAGGCGGACACCGGGGAGCTGTTTTTT. The gene calls are TRBV9 and TRBJ2-2; D not certain. Germline CDR1 reads SGDLS; CDR2 reads YYNGEE. The V and J ends lost 3 bases and 3 bases respectively, with 15 bases between them. The CDR3 is 16 residues long.

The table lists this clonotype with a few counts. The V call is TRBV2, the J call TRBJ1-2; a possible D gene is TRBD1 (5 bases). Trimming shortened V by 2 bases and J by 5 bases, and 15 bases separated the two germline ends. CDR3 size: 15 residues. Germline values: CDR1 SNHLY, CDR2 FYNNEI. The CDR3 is CASSENGRELYGYTF. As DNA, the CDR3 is TGTGCCAGCAGTGAAAACGGCAGGGAGCTATATGGCTACACCTTC.

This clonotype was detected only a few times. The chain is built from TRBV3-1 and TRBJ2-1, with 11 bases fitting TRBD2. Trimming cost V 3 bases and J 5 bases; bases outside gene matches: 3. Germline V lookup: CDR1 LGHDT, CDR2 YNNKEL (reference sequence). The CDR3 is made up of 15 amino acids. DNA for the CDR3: TGTGCCAGCAGCCAGCAACTAGCGGGAGACAATGAGCAGTTCTTC. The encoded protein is CASSQQLAGDNEQFF.

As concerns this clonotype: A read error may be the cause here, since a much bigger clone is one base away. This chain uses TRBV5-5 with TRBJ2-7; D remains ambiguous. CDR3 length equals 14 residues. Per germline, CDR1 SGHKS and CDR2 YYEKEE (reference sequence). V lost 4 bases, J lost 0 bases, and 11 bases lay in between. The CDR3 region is CASSPDANSYEQYF. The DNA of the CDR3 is TGTGCCAGCAGCCCAGACGCAAACTCCTACGAGCAGTACTTC.

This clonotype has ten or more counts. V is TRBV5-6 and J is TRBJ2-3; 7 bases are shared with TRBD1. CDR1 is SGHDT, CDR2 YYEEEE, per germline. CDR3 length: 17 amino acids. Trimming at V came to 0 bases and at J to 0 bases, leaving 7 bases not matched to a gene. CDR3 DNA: TGTGCCAGCAGCTTGGGGGGCGACAGGGTGAGCACAGATACGCAGTATTTT. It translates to CASSLGGDRVSTDTQYF.

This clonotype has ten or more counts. The CDR3 reads CASRGQLHYGYTF. The DNA of the CDR3 is TGTGCCAGCAGGGGACAACTACACTATGGCTACACCTTC. The genes are TRBV5-6 and TRBJ1-2; D might be TRBD1 (6 bases). Germline lookup yields CDR1 SGHDT and CDR2 YYEEEE. There are 13 residues in the CDR3. V was clipped by 5 bases and J by 3 bases, with 11 bases between them.

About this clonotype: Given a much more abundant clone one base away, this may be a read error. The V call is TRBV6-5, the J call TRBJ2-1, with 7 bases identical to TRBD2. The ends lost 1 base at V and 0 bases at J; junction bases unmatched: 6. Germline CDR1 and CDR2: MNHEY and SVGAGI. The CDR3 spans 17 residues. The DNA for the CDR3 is TGTGCCAGCAGTTACTGGGCAGCGGGGAGCTCCTACAATGAGCAGTTCTTC. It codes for CASSYWAAGSSYNEQFF.

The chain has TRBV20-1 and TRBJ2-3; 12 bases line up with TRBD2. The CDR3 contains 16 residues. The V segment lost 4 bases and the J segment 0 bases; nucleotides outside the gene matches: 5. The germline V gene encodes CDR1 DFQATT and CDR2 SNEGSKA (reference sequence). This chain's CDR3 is CSAIHLAGGSTDTQYF. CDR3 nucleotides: TGCAGTGCTATTCACCTAGCGGGGGGGAGCACAGATACGCAGTATTTT.

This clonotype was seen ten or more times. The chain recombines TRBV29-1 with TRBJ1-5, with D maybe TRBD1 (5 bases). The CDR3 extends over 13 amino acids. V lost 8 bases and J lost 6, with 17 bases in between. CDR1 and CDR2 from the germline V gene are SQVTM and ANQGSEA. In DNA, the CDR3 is TGCAGCACCGCGCAGGGCTTGGGTCAGCCCCAGCATTTT. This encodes CSTAQGLGQPQHF.

The CDR3 bases are TGTGCCATCAGTGAAAGTGGGCAGGGGAACACCGGGGAGCTGTTTTTT. This gives the protein CAISESGQGNTGELFF. This chain links TRBV10-3 with TRBJ2-2, with a weak D call TRBD1 (5 bases). The CDR3 length is 16 residues. Trimming shortened V by 3 bases and J by 1 base, and 12 bases separated the two germline ends. Germline assignment: CDR1 ENHRY and CDR2 SYGVKD.

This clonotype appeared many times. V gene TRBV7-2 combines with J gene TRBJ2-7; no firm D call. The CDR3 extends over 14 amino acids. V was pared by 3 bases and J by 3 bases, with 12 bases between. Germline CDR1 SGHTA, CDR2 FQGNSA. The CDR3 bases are TGTGCCAGCAGCTTCTATGGGTTCGGCTACGAGCAGTACTTC. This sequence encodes CASSFYGFGYEQYF.

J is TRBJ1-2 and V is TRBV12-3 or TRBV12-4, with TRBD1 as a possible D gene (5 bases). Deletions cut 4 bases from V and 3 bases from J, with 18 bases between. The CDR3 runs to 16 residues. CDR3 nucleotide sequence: TGTGCCAGCAGTTCCTCTCCAGGCAGGGAAGACTATGGCTACACCTTC. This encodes CASSSSPGREDYGYTF.

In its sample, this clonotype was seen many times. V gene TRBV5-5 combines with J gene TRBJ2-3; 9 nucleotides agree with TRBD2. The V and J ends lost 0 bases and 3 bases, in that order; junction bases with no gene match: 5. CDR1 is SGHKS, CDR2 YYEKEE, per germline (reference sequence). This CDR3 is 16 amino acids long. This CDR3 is CASSLVLAGTTDTQYF. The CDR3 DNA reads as TGTGCCAGCAGCTTGGTCCTAGCGGGGACTACAGATACGCAGTATTTT. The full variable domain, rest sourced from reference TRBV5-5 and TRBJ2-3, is DAGVTQSPTHLIKTRGQQVTLRCSPISGHKSVSWYQQVLGQGPQFIFQYYEKEERGRGNFPDRFSARQFPNYSSELNVNALLLGDSALYLCASSLVLAGTTDTQYFGPGTRLTVL.

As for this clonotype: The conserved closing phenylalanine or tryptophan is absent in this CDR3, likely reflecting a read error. The DNA for the CDR3 is TGTGCCAGCAGCCCAACAGGGCTTGGTCAGCCCCAGCATTCT. Encoded protein: CASSPTGLGQPQHS. The chain recombines TRBV6-6 with TRBJ1-5; D is perhaps TRBD1 (6 bases). Trimming cost V 6 bases and J 6 bases, with 15 bases left between them. In germline, CDR1 is MNHNY, CDR2 SVGAGI (reference sequence). CDR3 length equals 14 residues.

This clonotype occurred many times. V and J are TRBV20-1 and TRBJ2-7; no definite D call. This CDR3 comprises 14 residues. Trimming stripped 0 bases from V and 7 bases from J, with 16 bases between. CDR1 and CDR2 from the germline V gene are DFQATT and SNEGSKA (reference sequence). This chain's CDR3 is CSARDRYSYKEQYF. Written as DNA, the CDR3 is TGCAGTGCTAGAGATCGCTACAGCTATAAGGAGCAGTACTTC.

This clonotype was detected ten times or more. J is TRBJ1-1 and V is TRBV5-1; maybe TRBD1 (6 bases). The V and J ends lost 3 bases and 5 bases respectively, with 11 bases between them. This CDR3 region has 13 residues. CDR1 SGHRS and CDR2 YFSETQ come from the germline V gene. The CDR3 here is CASSSPTGTEAFF. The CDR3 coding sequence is TGCGCCAGCAGCTCCCCGACAGGTACTGAAGCTTTCTTT. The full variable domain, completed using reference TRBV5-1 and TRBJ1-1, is KAGVTQTPRYLIKTRGQQVTLSCSPISGHRSVSWYQQTPGQGLQFLFEYFSETQRNKGNFPGRFSGRQFSNSRSEMNVSTLELGDSALYLCASSSPTGTEAFFGQGTRLTVV.

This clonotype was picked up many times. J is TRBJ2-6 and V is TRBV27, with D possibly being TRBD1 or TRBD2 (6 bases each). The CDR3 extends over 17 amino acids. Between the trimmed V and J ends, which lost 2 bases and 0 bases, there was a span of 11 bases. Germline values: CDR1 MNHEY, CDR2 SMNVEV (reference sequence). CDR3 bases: TGTGCCAGCAGTTTAAAGGGGGGCCTCTCTGGGGCCAACGTCCTGACTTTC. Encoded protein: CASSLKGGLSGANVLTF. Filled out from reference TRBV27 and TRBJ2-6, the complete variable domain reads EAQVTQNPRYLITVTGKKLTVTCSQNMNHEYMSWYRQDPGLGLRQIYYSMNVEVTDKGDVPEGYKVSRKEKRNFPLILESPSPNQTSLYFCASSLKGGLSGANVLTFGAGSRLTVL.

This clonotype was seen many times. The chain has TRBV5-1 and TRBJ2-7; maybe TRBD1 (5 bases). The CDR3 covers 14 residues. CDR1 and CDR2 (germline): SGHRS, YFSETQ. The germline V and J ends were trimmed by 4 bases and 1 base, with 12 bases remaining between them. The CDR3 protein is CASSPYPGSYEQYF. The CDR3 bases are TGCGCCAGCAGCCCATACCCAGGGTCCTACGAGCAGTACTTC.